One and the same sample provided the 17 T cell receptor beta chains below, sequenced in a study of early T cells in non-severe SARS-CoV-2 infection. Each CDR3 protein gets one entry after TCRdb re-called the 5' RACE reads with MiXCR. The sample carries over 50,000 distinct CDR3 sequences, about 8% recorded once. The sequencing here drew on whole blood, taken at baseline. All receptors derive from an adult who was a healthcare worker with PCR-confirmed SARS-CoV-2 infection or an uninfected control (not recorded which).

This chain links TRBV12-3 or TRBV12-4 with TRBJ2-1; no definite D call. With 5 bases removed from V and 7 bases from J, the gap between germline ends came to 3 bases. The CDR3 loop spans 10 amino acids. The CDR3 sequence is CASSNNEQFF. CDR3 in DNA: TGTGCCAGCAGTAATAATGAGCAGTTCTTC.

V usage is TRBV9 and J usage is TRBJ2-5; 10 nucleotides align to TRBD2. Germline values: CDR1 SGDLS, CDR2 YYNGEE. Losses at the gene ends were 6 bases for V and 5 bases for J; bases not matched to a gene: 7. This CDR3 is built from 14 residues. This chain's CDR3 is CASNLAGAGETQYF. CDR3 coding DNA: TGTGCCAGCAACCTAGCGGGAGCAGGGGAGACCCAGTACTTC.

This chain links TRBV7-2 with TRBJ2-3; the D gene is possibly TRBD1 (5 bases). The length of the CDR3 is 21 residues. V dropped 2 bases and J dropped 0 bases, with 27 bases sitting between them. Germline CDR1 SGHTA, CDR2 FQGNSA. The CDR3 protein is CASSLWATGRAPRPSTDTQYF. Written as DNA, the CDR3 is TGTGCCAGCAGCTTATGGGCTACGGGCAGGGCCCCTCGCCCGAGCACAGATACGCAGTATTTT.

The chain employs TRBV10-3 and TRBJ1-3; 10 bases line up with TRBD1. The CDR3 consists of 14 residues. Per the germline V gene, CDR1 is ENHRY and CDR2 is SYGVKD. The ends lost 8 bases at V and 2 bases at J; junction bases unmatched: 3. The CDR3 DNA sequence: TGTGCCATCTCGGGACAGGGGCCTGGAAACACCATATATTTT. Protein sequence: CAISGQGPGNTIYF.

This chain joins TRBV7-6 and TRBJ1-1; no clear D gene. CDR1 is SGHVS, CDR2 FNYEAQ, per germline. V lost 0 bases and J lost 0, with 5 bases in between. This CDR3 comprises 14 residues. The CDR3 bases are TGTGCCAGCAGCTTAGCAACAATGAACACTGAAGCTTTCTTT. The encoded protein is CASSLATMNTEAFF.

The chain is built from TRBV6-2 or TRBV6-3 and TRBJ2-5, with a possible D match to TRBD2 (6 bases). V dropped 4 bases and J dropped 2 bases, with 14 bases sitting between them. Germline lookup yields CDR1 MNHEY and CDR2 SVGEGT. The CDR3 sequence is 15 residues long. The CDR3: CASSFGGSRQETQYF. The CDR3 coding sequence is TGTGCCAGCAGTTTTGGGGGGTCACGTCAAGAGACCCAGTACTTC.

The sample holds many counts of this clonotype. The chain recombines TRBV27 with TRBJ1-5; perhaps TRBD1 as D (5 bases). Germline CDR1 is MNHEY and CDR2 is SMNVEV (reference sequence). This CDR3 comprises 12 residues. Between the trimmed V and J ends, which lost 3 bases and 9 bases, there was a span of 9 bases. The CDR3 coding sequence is TGTGCCAGCAGTTTTCCAGGGCCGCCCCAGCATTTT. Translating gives CASSFPGPPQHF.

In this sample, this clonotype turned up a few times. The CDR3 DNA follows: TGCGCCAGCAGCCAAGGATTCGACACTTCCTCTGGAAACACCATATATTTT. Its translation is CASSQGFDTSSGNTIYF. The chain employs TRBV4-1 and TRBJ1-3; unclear D gene. The CDR3 totals 17 residues. Trimming stripped 1 base from V and 0 bases from J, with 13 bases between. The germline gives CDR1 MGHRA, CDR2 YSYEKL.

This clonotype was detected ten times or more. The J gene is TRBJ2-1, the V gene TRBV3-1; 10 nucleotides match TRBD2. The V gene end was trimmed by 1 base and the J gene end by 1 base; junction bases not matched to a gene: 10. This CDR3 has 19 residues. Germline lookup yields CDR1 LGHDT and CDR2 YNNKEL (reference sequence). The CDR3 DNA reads TGTGCCAGCAGCCAAGGTTCCCTAGCGGGAGAGAGTTCCTACAATGAGCAGTTCTTC. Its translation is CASSQGSLAGESSYNEQFF.

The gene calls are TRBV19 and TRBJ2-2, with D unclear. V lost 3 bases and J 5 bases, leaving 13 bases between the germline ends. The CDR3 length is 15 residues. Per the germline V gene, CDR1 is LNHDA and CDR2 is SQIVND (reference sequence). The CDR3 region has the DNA TGTGCCAGTAGTATCTCTATCGGGCGGACCGGGGAGCTGTTTTTT. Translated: CASSISIGRTGELFF. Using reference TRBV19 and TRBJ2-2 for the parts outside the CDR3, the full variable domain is DGGITQSPKYLFRKEGQNVTLSCEQNLNHDAMYWYRQDPGQGLRLIYYSQIVNDFQKGDIAEGYSVSREKKESFPLTVTSAQKNPTAFYLCASSISIGRTGELFFGEGSRLTVL.

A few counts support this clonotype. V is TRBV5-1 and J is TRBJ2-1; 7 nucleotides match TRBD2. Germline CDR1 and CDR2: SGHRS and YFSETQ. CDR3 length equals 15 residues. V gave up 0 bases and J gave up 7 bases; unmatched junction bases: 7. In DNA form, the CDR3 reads TGCGCCAGCAGCTTGGAATTAGCGGGTGCTAATGAGCAGTTCTTC. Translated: CASSLELAGANEQFF.

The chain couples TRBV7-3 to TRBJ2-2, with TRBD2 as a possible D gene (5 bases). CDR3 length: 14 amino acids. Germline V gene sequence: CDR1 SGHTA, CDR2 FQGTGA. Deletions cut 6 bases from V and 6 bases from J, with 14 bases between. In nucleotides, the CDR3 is TGTGCCAGCAGAGCTGCTAAGGACTCCGGGGAGCTGTTTTTT. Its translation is CASRAAKDSGELFF.

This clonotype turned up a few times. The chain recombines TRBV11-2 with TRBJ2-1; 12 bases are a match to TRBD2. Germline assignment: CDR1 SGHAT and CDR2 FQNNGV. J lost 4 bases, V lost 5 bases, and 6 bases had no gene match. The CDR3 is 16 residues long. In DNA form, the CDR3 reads TGTGCCAGCAGCCCCCCTAGCGGGAGGGGATACAATGAGCAGTTCTTC. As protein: CASSPPSGRGYNEQFF.

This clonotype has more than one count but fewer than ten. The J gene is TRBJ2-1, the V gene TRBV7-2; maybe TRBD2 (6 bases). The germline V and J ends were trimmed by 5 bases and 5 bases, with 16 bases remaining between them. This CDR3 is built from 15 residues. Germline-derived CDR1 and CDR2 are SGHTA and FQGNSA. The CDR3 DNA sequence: TGTGCCAGCAGCGAATCTCCGACTAGACACAATGAGCAGTTCTTC. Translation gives CASSESPTRHNEQFF. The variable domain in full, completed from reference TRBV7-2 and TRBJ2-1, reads GAGVSQSPSNKVTEKGKDVELRCDPISGHTALYWYRQSLGQGLEFLIYFQGNSAPDKSGLPSDRFSAERTGGSVSTLTIQRTQQEDSAVYLCASSESPTRHNEQFFGPGTRLTVL.

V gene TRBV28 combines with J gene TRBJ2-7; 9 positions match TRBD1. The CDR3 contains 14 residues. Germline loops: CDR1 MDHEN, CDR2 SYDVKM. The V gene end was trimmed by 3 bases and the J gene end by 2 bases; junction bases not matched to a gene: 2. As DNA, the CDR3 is TGTGCCAGCAGTTTCTGGGACAGGGCCTACGAGCAGTACTTC. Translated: CASSFWDRAYEQYF.

The DNA for the CDR3 is TGTGCCAGCAGCTCGCTGGGGAGACTAGCCTACGAGCAGTACTTC. Its protein is CASSSLGRLAYEQYF. The rearrangement uses TRBV5-4 and TRBJ2-7, with D possibly being TRBD2 (6 bases). The CDR3 is 15 amino acids. Germline V gene sequence: CDR1 SGHNT, CDR2 YYREEE (reference sequence). V was clipped by 3 bases and J by 2 bases, with 15 bases between them. Full variable domain (rest looked up from reference TRBV5-4 and TRBJ2-7): ETGVTQSPTHLIKTRGQQVTLRCSSQSGHNTVSWYQQALGQGPQFIFQYYREEENGRGNFPPRFSGLQFPNYSSELNVNALELDDSALYLCASSSLGRLAYEQYFGPGTRLTVT.

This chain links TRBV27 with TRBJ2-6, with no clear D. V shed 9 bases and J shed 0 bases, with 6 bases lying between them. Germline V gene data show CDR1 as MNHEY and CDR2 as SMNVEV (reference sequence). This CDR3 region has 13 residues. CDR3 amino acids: CARTASGANVLTF. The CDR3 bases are TGTGCCAGGACGGCCTCTGGGGCCAACGTCCTGACTTTC.